Listed below are T cell receptor beta chains from one sample, sequenced in a study of blood T cells in healthy people across ages. TCRdb reprocessed the 5' RACE reads with MiXCR, giving one entry per CDR3 protein. The sample consists of about 780,000 distinct CDR3 sequences, 55% to 65% of them appearing once. The sequencing input was blood. The receptors stem from a man younger than 45 in good health. Each CDR3 is given without its conserved first and last residue. Fields, in order: clone size, CDR3 length, V gene, CDR3 protein. The size field is filled for only some rows; it gives once, few, many or a size class.

- | 15 | TRBV6-1 | ASTHQDRAYDNQPQH
- | 11 | TRBV6-2/TRBV6-3 | ASNSGEENIQY
- | 14 | TRBV11-2 | ASSTRQEATNEKLF
- | 13 | TRBV4-1 | ASSQEMGGTYEQY
- | 12 | TRBV7-9 | ASSLATRADEQF
- | 13 | TRBV20-1 | SATLAGGLWETQY
few | 17 | TRBV20-1 | SARGGAGTGRGANYGYT
- | 13 | TRBV15 | ATSRGTGGYNEQF
once | 12 | TRBV5-5 | ASSLGTAPHTQY
- | 13 | TRBV9 | ASSPTGSEVYEQY